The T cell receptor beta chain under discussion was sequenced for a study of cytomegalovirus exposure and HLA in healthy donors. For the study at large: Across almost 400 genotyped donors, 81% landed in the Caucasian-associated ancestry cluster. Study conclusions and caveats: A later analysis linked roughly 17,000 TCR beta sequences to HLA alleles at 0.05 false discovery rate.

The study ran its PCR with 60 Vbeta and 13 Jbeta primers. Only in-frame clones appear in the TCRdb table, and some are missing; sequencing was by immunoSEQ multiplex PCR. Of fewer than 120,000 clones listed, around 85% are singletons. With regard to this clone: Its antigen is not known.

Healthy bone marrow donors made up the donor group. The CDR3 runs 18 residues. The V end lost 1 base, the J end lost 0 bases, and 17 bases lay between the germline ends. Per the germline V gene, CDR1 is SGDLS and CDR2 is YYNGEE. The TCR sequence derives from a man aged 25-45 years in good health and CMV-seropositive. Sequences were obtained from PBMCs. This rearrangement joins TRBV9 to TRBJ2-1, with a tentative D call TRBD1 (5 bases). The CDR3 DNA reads TGTGCCAGCAGCGTACCCACTCTGGAAAGGGGCTCCTACAATGAGCAGTTCTTC. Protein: CASSVPTLERGSYNEQFF.